These T cell receptor beta chains were read from a single sample in a study of T-cell reconstitution after alpha-beta-depleted transplantation in children. TCRdb re-called the PCR reads through MiXCR, storing one row per CDR3 protein. This repertoire shows about 200,000 distinct CDR3 sequences, 13% to 15% found once; its top ten account for less than 15%. The material was PBMCs from the stem cell graft donor, obtained from the stem cell graft. Receptor source: a human donor who donated a stem cell graft to a child with acute lymphoblastic leukemia. The CDR3 runs from the conserved cysteine through the conserved F or W. A D gene is named only where the DNA matches it firmly. Only part of the rows carry a size: once, few, many, or a class if the clone is expanded.

size: -; V: TRBV4-2; J: TRBJ2-3; D: TRBD2; CDR3: CASSQAGTRKTDTQYF; DNA: TGTGCCAGCAGCCAGGCCGGGACTAGGAAAACAGATACGCAGTATTTT
size: few; V: TRBV20-1; J: TRBJ1-1; D: TRBD1; CDR3: CSARDRTGANTEAFF; DNA: TGCAGTGCTAGAGATCGAACAGGGGCGAACACTGAAGCTTTCTTT
size: once; V: TRBV6-6; J: TRBJ2-7; D: -; CDR3: CASSPDPAGEQYF; DNA: TGTGCCAGCAGTCCGGACCCCGCGGGAGAGCAGTACTTC
size: many; V: TRBV29-1; J: TRBJ2-5; D: TRBD2; CDR3: CSVFSGRAGPGQETQYF; DNA: TGCAGCGTTTTTAGCGGGAGGGCCGGTCCTGGCCAAGAGACCCAGTACTTC
size: many; V: TRBV4-1; J: TRBJ2-5; D: TRBD2; CDR3: CASSQSSLRGGRAGETQYF; DNA: TGCGCCAGCAGCCAAAGTAGTTTGCGCGGCGGGAGGGCCGGAGAGACCCAGTACTTC
size: many; V: TRBV7-2; J: TRBJ2-3; D: -; CDR3: CASSSVVTQYF; DNA: TGTGCCAGCAGCTCCGTAGTTACGCAGTATTTT
size: few; V: TRBV20-1; J: TRBJ2-5; D: TRBD2; CDR3: CSANVAGSQETQYF; DNA: TGCAGTGCTAATGTAGCGGGTTCCCAAGAGACCCAGTACTTC
size: many; V: TRBV5-1; J: TRBJ1-2; D: TRBD1; CDR3: CASSSDRVYGYTF; DNA: TGCGCCAGCAGCTCGGACAGGGTCTATGGCTACACCTTC
size: many; V: TRBV5-1; J: TRBJ2-1; D: TRBD2; CDR3: CASSPPLAGGPNEQFF; DNA: TGCGCCAGCAGCCCCCCACTAGCGGGAGGGCCCAATGAGCAGTTCTTC
size: many; V: TRBV7-2; J: TRBJ1-1; D: TRBD1; CDR3: CASSRYRGRTEAFF; DNA: TGTGCCAGCAGTCGATACAGGGGGCGCACTGAAGCTTTCTTT
size: many; V: TRBV7-8; J: TRBJ1-1; D: -; CDR3: CASSPEQGVDTEAFF; DNA: TGTGCCAGCAGCCCCGAACAGGGTGTGGACACTGAAGCTTTCTTT
size: -; V: TRBV5-1; J: TRBJ1-4; D: -; CDR3: CASSRGASQNEKLFF; DNA: TGCGCCAGCAGCCGGGGAGCAAGCCAAAATGAAAAACTGTTTTTT
size: few; V: TRBV6-5; J: TRBJ2-4; D: -; CDR3: CASSYGGSLGVAKNIQYF; DNA: TGTGCCAGCAGTTACGGGGGGTCGCTGGGGGTGGCCAAAAACATTCAGTACTTC
size: many; V: TRBV6-1; J: TRBJ1-1; D: TRBD1; CDR3: CASRLGQLLNTEAFF; DNA: TGTGCCAGCAGGCTGGGACAGCTATTGAACACTGAAGCTTTCTTT
size: many; V: TRBV21-1; J: TRBJ2-3; D: -; CDR3: CASSKRSAGYTDTQYF; DNA: TGTGCCAGCAGCAAACGTAGCGCGGGGTACACAGATACGCAGTATTTT
size: many; V: TRBV12-3/TRBV12-4; J: TRBJ2-3; D: -; CDR3: CASSFTGATDTQYF; DNA: TGTGCCAGCAGTTTTACCGGGGCCACAGATACGCAGTATTTT
size: many; V: TRBV12-3/TRBV12-4; J: TRBJ1-2; D: -; CDR3: CASSPGQAGYGYTF; DNA: TGTGCCAGCAGTCCGGGCCAGGCAGGCTATGGCTACACCTTC
size: -; V: TRBV20-1; J: TRBJ2-3; D: TRBD1; CDR3: CSARDDRADTQYF; DNA: TGCAGTGCTAGAGATGACAGGGCCGATACGCAGTATTTT
size: -; V: TRBV27; J: TRBJ2-1; D: TRBD2; CDR3: CASRAGVVSPNEQFF; DNA: TGTGCCAGCCGCGCGGGGGTCGTGTCGCCCAATGAGCAGTTCTTC
size: many; V: TRBV27; J: TRBJ2-5; D: -; CDR3: CASSPLAPGQETQYF; DNA: TGTGCCAGCAGCCCCTTAGCGCCCGGCCAAGAGACCCAGTACTTC
size: many; V: TRBV20-1; J: TRBJ2-7; D: TRBD2; CDR3: CSARTSGRTYEQYF; DNA: TGCAGTGCCCGGACTAGCGGGAGGACCTACGAGCAGTACTTC
size: few; V: TRBV6-1; J: TRBJ2-5; D: TRBD1; CDR3: CASHRGSQETQYF; DNA: TGTGCCAGCCACAGGGGGAGCCAAGAGACCCAGTACTTC
size: many; V: TRBV28; J: TRBJ2-7; D: -; CDR3: CASSLLGGTSYEQYF; DNA: TGTGCCAGCAGTTTATTGGGGGGAACCTCCTACGAGCAGTACTTC
size: many; V: TRBV3-1; J: TRBJ1-2; D: -; CDR3: CASSQWDPETNYGYTF; DNA: TGTGCCAGCAGCCAATGGGACCCAGAGACAAACTATGGCTACACCTTC
size: many; V: TRBV5-1; J: TRBJ2-1; D: TRBD2; CDR3: CASSLAVFEIAGGLNEQFF; DNA: TGCGCCAGCAGCTTGGCCGTATTTGAGATAGCGGGAGGTTTAAATGAGCAGTTCTTC
size: many; V: TRBV5-1; J: TRBJ2-3; D: TRBD2; CDR3: CASTPASGRADTQYF; DNA: TGCGCCAGCACCCCGGCCAGCGGGAGAGCAGATACGCAGTATTTT
size: -; V: TRBV12-3/TRBV12-4; J: TRBJ2-2; D: TRBD2; CDR3: CATTILAGGPGELFF; DNA: TGTGCCACCACTATACTAGCGGGAGGGCCCGGGGAGCTGTTTTTT
size: many; V: TRBV7-9; J: TRBJ2-5; D: -; CDR3: CASSLGVYSETQYF; DNA: TGTGCCAGCAGCTTAGGGGTTTATTCAGAGACCCAGTACTTC